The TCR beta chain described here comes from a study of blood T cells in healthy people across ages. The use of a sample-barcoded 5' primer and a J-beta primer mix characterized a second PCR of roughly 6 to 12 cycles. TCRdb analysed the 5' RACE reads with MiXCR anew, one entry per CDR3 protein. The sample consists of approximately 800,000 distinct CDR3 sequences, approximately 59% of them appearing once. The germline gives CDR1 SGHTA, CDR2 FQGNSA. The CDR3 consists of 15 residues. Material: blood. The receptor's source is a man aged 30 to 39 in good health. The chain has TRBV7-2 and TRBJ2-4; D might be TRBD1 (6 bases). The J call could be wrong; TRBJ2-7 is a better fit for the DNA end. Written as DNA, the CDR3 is TGTGCCAGCAGCTTAGAAGGTAGGGGGAACTACGAGCAGTACTTC. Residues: CASSLEGRGNYEQYF.